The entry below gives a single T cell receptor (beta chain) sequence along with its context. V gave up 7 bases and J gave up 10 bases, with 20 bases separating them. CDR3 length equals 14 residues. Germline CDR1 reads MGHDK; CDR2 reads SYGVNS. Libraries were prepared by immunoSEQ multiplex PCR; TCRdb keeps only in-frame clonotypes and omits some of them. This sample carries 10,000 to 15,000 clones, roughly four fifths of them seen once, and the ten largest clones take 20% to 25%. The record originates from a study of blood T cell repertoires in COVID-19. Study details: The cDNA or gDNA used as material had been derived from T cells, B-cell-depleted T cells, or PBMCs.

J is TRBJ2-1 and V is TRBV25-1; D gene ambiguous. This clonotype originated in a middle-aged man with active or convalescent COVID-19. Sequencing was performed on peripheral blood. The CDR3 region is CASMEPSILSEQFF. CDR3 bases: TGTGCCAGCATGGAACCTAGTATCTTGTCCGAGCAGTTCTTC.